These T cell receptor beta chains were read from a single sample in a study of shared clonotypes between healthy human individuals. TCRdb's table, derived via immunoSEQ multiplex PCR, lists solely in-frame clones and lacks some. The sample consists of 800,000 to 1,200,000 clones, roughly 74% of them appearing once. Source material: memory CD4+ T cells from PBMCs. The receptor source for this set is a man younger than 30 in good health. Some clones in this sample may be carry-over from other donors' samples. Both conserved end residues are part of each CDR3. The D gene is left open where the match is weak. Size is stated for part of the rows, as once, few or many counts, or as a class when the clone is expanded.

abundance: NA; len: 14; v_gene: TRBV28; j_gene: TRBJ2-7; d_gene: TRBD2; CDR3aa: CASSPPRGGREQYF; CDR3nt: TGTGCCAGCAGTCCACCTAGGGGAGGGCGCGAGCAGTACTTC
abundance: NA; len: 16; v_gene: TRBV4-2; j_gene: TRBJ2-5; d_gene: TRBD2; CDR3aa: CASSQVLAGTEETQYF; CDR3nt: TGTGCCAGCAGCCAAGTCCTAGCGGGGACGGAAGAGACCCAGTACTTC
abundance: NA; len: 17; v_gene: TRBV4-1; j_gene: TRBJ2-5; d_gene: NA; CDR3aa: CASSQVIGLTGGETQYF; CDR3nt: TGCGCCAGCAGCCAAGTCATCGGGCTAACAGGTGGTGAGACCCAGTACTTC
abundance: NA; len: 15; v_gene: TRBV16; j_gene: TRBJ1-1; d_gene: NA; CDR3aa: CASSQLLGRGPEAFF; CDR3nt: TGTGCCAGCAGCCAATTACTAGGCAGGGGCCCTGAAGCTTTCTTT
abundance: NA; len: 14; v_gene: TRBV5-6; j_gene: TRBJ2-7; d_gene: TRBD2; CDR3aa: CASSLGTSGVEQYF; CDR3nt: TGTGCCAGCAGCCTAGGGACTAGCGGGGTCGAGCAGTACTTC
abundance: NA; len: 15; v_gene: TRBV7-2; j_gene: TRBJ1-5; d_gene: NA; CDR3aa: CASSPQPNSNQPQHF; CDR3nt: TGTGCCAGCAGCCCCCAACCCAATAGTAATCAGCCCCAGCATTTT
abundance: NA; len: 15; v_gene: TRBV28; j_gene: TRBJ2-7; d_gene: NA; CDR3aa: CASSIVRGSKGEQYF; CDR3nt: TGTGCCAGCAGTATCGTTCGGGGCAGTAAAGGCGAGCAGTACTTC
abundance: NA; len: 15; v_gene: TRBV27; j_gene: TRBJ1-3; d_gene: NA; CDR3aa: CASSSTGLPGNTIYF; CDR3nt: TGTGCCAGCAGTTCCACAGGGCTCCCTGGAAACACCATATATTTT
abundance: NA; len: 14; v_gene: TRBV2; j_gene: TRBJ2-3; d_gene: NA; CDR3aa: CASNFLTSLDTQYF; CDR3nt: TGTGCCAGCAACTTCCTGACTAGTCTAGATACGCAGTATTTT
abundance: NA; len: 13; v_gene: TRBV18; j_gene: TRBJ1-5; d_gene: NA; CDR3aa: CASSPLQDQPQHF; CDR3nt: TGTGCCAGCTCACCACTGCAGGATCAGCCCCAGCATTTT
abundance: NA; len: 15; v_gene: TRBV5-1; j_gene: TRBJ2-7; d_gene: NA; CDR3aa: CASSLSWGGVYEQYF; CDR3nt: TGCGCCAGCAGCTTGTCGTGGGGCGGGGTCTACGAGCAGTACTTC
abundance: NA; len: 14; v_gene: TRBV7-6; j_gene: TRBJ2-1; d_gene: NA; CDR3aa: CASSLATGANEQFF; CDR3nt: TGTGCCAGCAGCTTGGCGACTGGGGCCAATGAGCAGTTCTTC
abundance: NA; len: 15; v_gene: TRBV28; j_gene: TRBJ1-5; d_gene: TRBD1; CDR3aa: CASSLGTGPNQPQHF; CDR3nt: TGTGCCAGCAGTTTAGGGACAGGGCCCAATCAGCCCCAGCATTTT
abundance: NA; len: 12; v_gene: TRBV12-5; j_gene: TRBJ1-2; d_gene: TRBD1; CDR3aa: CASGLGTGGYTF; CDR3nt: TGTGCTAGTGGTTTGGGGACAGGGGGCTACACCTTC
abundance: NA; len: 14; v_gene: TRBV2; j_gene: TRBJ1-5; d_gene: NA; CDR3aa: CASKFGDSNQPQHF; CDR3nt: TGTGCCAGCAAGTTTGGTGATAGCAATCAGCCCCAGCATTTT
abundance: NA; len: 17; v_gene: TRBV7-6; j_gene: TRBJ2-2; d_gene: NA; CDR3aa: CASSLGHSLGDTGELFF; CDR3nt: TGTGCCAGCAGCTTAGGGCACAGCTTGGGGGACACCGGGGAGCTGTTTTTT
abundance: NA; len: 13; v_gene: TRBV15; j_gene: TRBJ1-4; d_gene: NA; CDR3aa: CATSSAGGEKLFF; CDR3nt: TGTGCCACCAGCAGTGCTGGTGGGGAAAAACTGTTTTTT
abundance: NA; len: 14; v_gene: TRBV15; j_gene: TRBJ2-7; d_gene: NA; CDR3aa: CATAPRRDSYEQYF; CDR3nt: TGTGCCACCGCCCCTCGCAGAGACTCCTACGAGCAGTACTTC
abundance: NA; len: 14; v_gene: TRBV2; j_gene: TRBJ2-5; d_gene: NA; CDR3aa: CASSYREAGETQYF; CDR3nt: TGTGCCAGCAGTTACAGGGAGGCGGGAGAGACCCAGTACTTC
abundance: NA; len: 19; v_gene: TRBV7-2; j_gene: TRBJ1-4; d_gene: TRBD1; CDR3aa: CASSLSVEGALIANEKLFF; CDR3nt: TGTGCCAGCAGCTTATCGGTTGAGGGGGCGCTTATTGCCAATGAAAAACTGTTTTTT
abundance: NA; len: 20; v_gene: TRBV6-1; j_gene: TRBJ2-1; d_gene: NA; CDR3aa: CASSEGWVQRSPGTYNEQFF; CDR3nt: TGTGCCAGCAGTGAAGGGTGGGTGCAAAGAAGCCCGGGGACCTACAATGAGCAGTTCTTC
abundance: few; len: 11; v_gene: TRBV29-1; j_gene: TRBJ1-1; d_gene: NA; CDR3aa: CSVAGPTEAFF; CDR3nt: TGCAGCGTTGCTGGGCCCACTGAAGCTTTCTTT
abundance: NA; len: 13; v_gene: TRBV6-6; j_gene: TRBJ1-3; d_gene: NA; CDR3aa: CASSFRGGNTIYF; CDR3nt: TGTGCCAGCAGCTTCCGGGGGGGAAACACCATATATTTT
abundance: NA; len: 15; v_gene: TRBV30; j_gene: TRBJ1-4; d_gene: NA; CDR3aa: CAWSSFHATNEKLFF; CDR3nt: TGTGCCTGGAGTTCGTTCCACGCAACTAATGAAAAACTGTTTTTT
abundance: NA; len: 15; v_gene: TRBV19; j_gene: TRBJ2-2; d_gene: NA; CDR3aa: CASESRDSNTGELFF; CDR3nt: TGTGCCAGTGAATCCCGGGACTCGAACACCGGGGAGCTGTTTTTT
abundance: NA; len: 15; v_gene: TRBV15; j_gene: TRBJ1-5; d_gene: NA; CDR3aa: CATSLVRESNQPQHF; CDR3nt: TGTGCCACCTCCCTGGTCAGGGAAAGCAATCAGCCCCAGCATTTT
abundance: NA; len: 16; v_gene: TRBV2; j_gene: TRBJ2-7; d_gene: NA; CDR3aa: CASSEMAGRGIYEQYF; CDR3nt: TGTGCCAGCAGTGAAATGGCGGGACGGGGAATCTACGAGCAGTACTTC
abundance: NA; len: 14; v_gene: TRBV7-2; j_gene: TRBJ1-1; d_gene: NA; CDR3aa: CASSLGLSGTEAFF; CDR3nt: TGTGCCAGCAGTTTAGGACTCTCGGGGACTGAAGCTTTCTTT
abundance: NA; len: 15; v_gene: TRBV5-6; j_gene: TRBJ2-1; d_gene: NA; CDR3aa: CASSPRSWTYNEQFF; CDR3nt: TGTGCCAGCAGCCCCCGGTCTTGGACCTACAATGAGCAGTTCTTC
abundance: NA; len: 13; v_gene: TRBV7-9; j_gene: TRBJ1-1; d_gene: NA; CDR3aa: CASSLDSATEAFF; CDR3nt: TGTGCCAGCAGCTTAGATTCGGCCACTGAAGCTTTCTTT
abundance: NA; len: 17; v_gene: TRBV27; j_gene: TRBJ2-7; d_gene: TRBD2; CDR3aa: CASSLEGVVAGGYEQYF; CDR3nt: TGTGCCAGCAGTTTAGAAGGTGTGGTAGCGGGAGGATACGAGCAGTACTTC
abundance: NA; len: 16; v_gene: TRBV29-1; j_gene: TRBJ2-1; d_gene: NA; CDR3aa: CSVEDRGGWAYNEQFF; CDR3nt: TGCAGCGTTGAAGACAGGGGAGGGTGGGCCTACAATGAGCAGTTCTTC
abundance: once; len: 13; v_gene: TRBV19; j_gene: TRBJ1-4; d_gene: NA; CDR3aa: CASSPVGVEKLFF; CDR3nt: TGTGCCAGTAGTCCAGTGGGAGTTGAAAAACTGTTTTTT
abundance: NA; len: 17; v_gene: TRBV9; j_gene: TRBJ1-5; d_gene: NA; CDR3aa: CASSIEAGGWSDQPQHF; CDR3nt: TGTGCCAGCAGCATCGAAGCGGGGGGTTGGTCCGATCAGCCCCAGCATTTT
abundance: NA; len: 12; v_gene: TRBV7-2; j_gene: TRBJ2-3; d_gene: NA; CDR3aa: CASSLLRDTQYF; CDR3nt: TGTGCCAGCAGCTTATTGCGAGATACGCAGTATTTT
abundance: NA; len: 12; v_gene: TRBV11-2; j_gene: TRBJ1-1; d_gene: NA; CDR3aa: CASRKGGTEAFF; CDR3nt: TGTGCCAGCAGAAAGGGGGGAACTGAAGCTTTCTTT
abundance: NA; len: 16; v_gene: TRBV28; j_gene: TRBJ2-7; d_gene: NA; CDR3aa: CASSLFFTGNSYEQYF; CDR3nt: TGTGCCAGCAGTTTATTCTTTACAGGGAACTCCTACGAGCAGTACTTC
abundance: NA; len: 14; v_gene: TRBV15; j_gene: TRBJ1-3; d_gene: NA; CDR3aa: CATSREAVGNTIYF; CDR3nt: TGTGCCACCAGCAGAGAGGCGGTTGGAAACACCATATATTTT
abundance: NA; len: 14; v_gene: TRBV2; j_gene: TRBJ2-2; d_gene: NA; CDR3aa: CASRTNAFTGELFF; CDR3nt: TGTGCCAGCAGGACAAACGCTTTCACCGGGGAGCTGTTTTTT
abundance: NA; len: 12; v_gene: TRBV10-3; j_gene: TRBJ1-5; d_gene: TRBD1; CDR3aa: CAIGTVNQPQHF; CDR3nt: TGTGCCATCGGGACAGTCAATCAGCCCCAGCATTTT
abundance: NA; len: 18; v_gene: TRBV5-1; j_gene: TRBJ1-1; d_gene: TRBD1; CDR3aa: CASSLGWDRGLTNTEAFF; CDR3nt: TGCGCCAGCAGCTTGGGCTGGGACAGGGGACTGACAAACACTGAAGCTTTCTTT
abundance: NA; len: 13; v_gene: TRBV7-9; j_gene: TRBJ1-1; d_gene: NA; CDR3aa: CASSLAQFAEAFF; CDR3nt: TGTGCCAGCAGCTTAGCCCAGTTCGCTGAAGCTTTCTTT
abundance: once; len: 14; v_gene: TRBV6-1; j_gene: TRBJ1-1; d_gene: TRBD1; CDR3aa: CASSVDRVSTEAFF; CDR3nt: TGTGCCAGCAGTGTTGACAGGGTGAGCACTGAAGCTTTCTTT
abundance: NA; len: 15; v_gene: TRBV7-9; j_gene: TRBJ2-3; d_gene: TRBD2; CDR3aa: CASSPGDYSTDTQYF; CDR3nt: TGTGCCAGCAGCCCCGGGGACTACTCCACAGATACGCAGTATTTT
abundance: NA; len: 16; v_gene: TRBV18; j_gene: TRBJ1-4; d_gene: NA; CDR3aa: CASSPGNTGRNEKLFF; CDR3nt: TGTGCCAGCTCACCCGGAAACACAGGTAGAAATGAAAAACTGTTTTTT
abundance: NA; len: 11; v_gene: TRBV2; j_gene: TRBJ2-7; d_gene: NA; CDR3aa: CASREYNEQYF; CDR3nt: TGTGCCAGCAGAGAATATAACGAGCAGTACTTC
abundance: NA; len: 15; v_gene: TRBV6-4; j_gene: TRBJ2-2; d_gene: TRBD1; CDR3aa: CASSEGTGDTGELFF; CDR3nt: TGTGCCAGCAGTGAAGGGACAGGGGACACCGGGGAGCTGTTTTTT
abundance: NA; len: 17; v_gene: TRBV30; j_gene: TRBJ2-3; d_gene: TRBD2; CDR3aa: CAWSVRTSGRASDTQYF; CDR3nt: TGTGCCTGGAGTGTCCGGACTAGCGGGAGGGCTTCAGATACGCAGTATTTT
abundance: many; len: 13; v_gene: TRBV2; j_gene: TRBJ2-6; d_gene: NA; CDR3aa: CASVGAGANVLTF; CDR3nt: TGTGCCAGCGTGGGGGCTGGGGCCAACGTCCTGACTTTC
abundance: NA; len: 16; v_gene: TRBV19; j_gene: TRBJ2-2; d_gene: NA; CDR3aa: CASSPRVSLGPGELFF; CDR3nt: TGTGCCAGTAGTCCCCGCGTTAGCCTAGGCCCCGGGGAGCTGTTTTTT
abundance: NA; len: 15; v_gene: TRBV28; j_gene: TRBJ2-3; d_gene: TRBD2; CDR3aa: CASSQLAGDTDTQYF; CDR3nt: TGTGCCAGCAGTCAACTAGCGGGGGACACAGATACGCAGTATTTT
abundance: NA; len: 16; v_gene: TRBV4-3; j_gene: TRBJ1-3; d_gene: NA; CDR3aa: CASSQDSATSGNTIYF; CDR3nt: TGCGCCAGCAGCCAAGATTCTGCCACCTCTGGAAACACCATATATTTT
abundance: NA; len: 14; v_gene: TRBV6-1; j_gene: TRBJ2-5; d_gene: TRBD1; CDR3aa: CASSGQTGQETQYF; CDR3nt: TGTGCCAGCAGTGGCCAGACAGGGCAAGAGACCCAGTACTTC
abundance: NA; len: 11; v_gene: TRBV20-1; j_gene: TRBJ2-3; d_gene: NA; CDR3aa: CSATTDDTQYF; CDR3nt: TGCAGTGCCACGACGGACGATACGCAGTATTTT
abundance: few; len: 14; v_gene: TRBV9; j_gene: TRBJ2-3; d_gene: NA; CDR3aa: CASNRRGDTDTQYF; CDR3nt: TGTGCCAGCAACAGGAGGGGAGACACAGATACGCAGTATTTT
abundance: NA; len: 17; v_gene: TRBV7-8; j_gene: TRBJ2-7; d_gene: TRBD2; CDR3aa: CASSLGREGPRSYEQYF; CDR3nt: TGTGCCAGCAGCTTAGGGCGGGAGGGCCCTAGATCCTACGAGCAGTACTTC
abundance: NA; len: 14; v_gene: TRBV2; j_gene: TRBJ2-3; d_gene: NA; CDR3aa: CASSSRDGTDTQYF; CDR3nt: TGTGCCAGCAGTAGCCGGGACGGCACAGATACGCAGTATTTT
abundance: NA; len: 15; v_gene: TRBV7-9; j_gene: TRBJ1-1; d_gene: NA; CDR3aa: CASSRQSAGNTEAFF; CDR3nt: TGTGCCAGCAGCCGCCAATCGGCGGGGAACACTGAAGCTTTCTTT
abundance: few; len: 18; v_gene: TRBV5-3; j_gene: TRBJ2-3; d_gene: TRBD2; CDR3aa: CARSLYGLAGVIPDTQYF; CDR3nt: TGTGCCAGAAGCTTATACGGACTAGCGGGAGTCATCCCAGATACGCAGTATTTT
abundance: many; len: 14; v_gene: TRBV2; j_gene: TRBJ2-1; d_gene: NA; CDR3aa: CASSEERPYNEQFF; CDR3nt: TGTGCCAGCAGTGAGGAGCGGCCCTACAATGAGCAGTTCTTC